This entry is about one T cell receptor beta chain. Original handling: Amplification with reference gene primers provided the estimates of nucleated cell counts. The assay was immunoSEQ multiplex PCR, and TCRdb's table has in-frame clones only and misses some. The V and J calls and clone size are taken from that table; D and trimming were inferred from the DNA. The sample lists about 300,000 clones, around 86% occurring once. The sample comes from a study of blood T cell repertoires in COVID-19. Study-level background: The United States, Italy and Spain were the sources of the acute and convalescent COVID-19 samples. PBMCs, B-cell-depleted T cells, or T cells were the source of the cDNA or gDNA that made up the material.

Grouping used clinical history reported by participants in a survey and questionnaire. Germline-derived CDR1 and CDR2 are SGDLS and YYNGEE. The CDR3 extends over 13 amino acids. V lost 3 bases and J 6 bases, leaving 11 bases between the germline ends. The TCR comes from a man in his fifties or sixties who had recovered from COVID-19. Sequenced: PBMCs or T cells enriched from blood (not recorded which). J is TRBJ2-3 and V is TRBV9; D perhaps matches TRBD2 (6 bases). CDR3 region: CASSAQLADTQYF. The CDR3 DNA sequence: TGTGCCAGCAGCGCCCAGCTAGCGGATACGCAGTATTTT.